Listed below are T cell receptor beta chains from one sample, sequenced in a study of blood T cell repertoires in COVID-19. Profiling relied on immunoSEQ multiplex PCR, and the TCRdb table lists in-frame clones only, not all of them. Of about 220,000 clones in the sample, 84% are singletons; the top ten hold approximately 6.5%. Source material: PBMCs or T cells enriched from blood (not recorded which). The receptors derive from a woman between 40 and 50 years old who had recovered from COVID-19. The CDR3 runs from the conserved cysteine through the conserved F or W. A D gene is named only where the DNA matches it firmly. Size is omitted from some rows. Given values are once, few, many or a class for expanded clones.

CDR3: CASESGTGPYTGELFF
DNA: TGTGCCAGTGAATCCGGGACAGGGCCGTACACCGGGGAGCTGTTTTTT
V: TRBV19
D: TRBD1
size: -
J: TRBJ2-2

CDR3: CASSPPRDYGYTF
DNA: TGTGCCAGCAGTCCACCCAGGGACTATGGCTACACCTTC
V: TRBV28
D: -
size: -
J: TRBJ1-2

CDR3: CASSARASGAADTQYF
DNA: TGTGCCAGCAGCGCAAGGGCTAGCGGGGCAGCAGATACGCAGTATTTT
V: TRBV7-2
D: TRBD2
size: -
J: TRBJ2-3

CDR3: CAISADRMTSGTEAFF
DNA: TGTGCCATCAGTGCGGACAGGATGACATCCGGCACTGAAGCTTTCTTT
V: TRBV10-3
D: TRBD1
size: -
J: TRBJ1-1

CDR3: CASSLNDRSHERHF
DNA: TGTGCCAGCAGTTTAAACGACAGGAGCCATGAGAGGCATTTT
V: TRBV27
D: -
size: once
J: TRBJ1-5

CDR3: CASSQEAGGTGELFF
DNA: TGTGCCAGCAGCCAAGAAGCGGGAGGCACCGGGGAGCTGTTTTTT
V: TRBV4-2
D: TRBD2
size: once
J: TRBJ2-2

CDR3: CASSTGTGPRGSPLHF
DNA: TGTGCCAGTAGTACCGGGACAGGGCCGAGAGGATCACCCCTCCACTTT
V: TRBV19
D: TRBD1
size: -
J: TRBJ1-6

CDR3: CASSQNHGREETQYF
DNA: TGCGCCAGCAGCCAAAATCACGGGCGGGAAGAGACCCAGTACTTC
V: TRBV4-3
D: -
size: -
J: TRBJ2-5

CDR3: CASAPTTSGYNEQFF
DNA: TGTGCCAGCGCGCCCACGACTAGCGGCTACAATGAGCAGTTCTTC
V: TRBV2
D: TRBD2
size: -
J: TRBJ2-1

CDR3: CASRLGDMNTEAFF
DNA: TGTGCCAGCAGGTTAGGGGACATGAACACTGAAGCTTTCTTT
V: TRBV25-1
D: -
size: -
J: TRBJ1-1

CDR3: CASGRSGSERYNEQFF
DNA: TGCGCCAGTGGCAGGTCCGGGAGCGAAAGATACAATGAGCAGTTCTTC
V: TRBV5-1
D: -
size: few
J: TRBJ2-1

CDR3: CASSIVSDQETQYF
DNA: TGTGCCAGTAGTATTGTTTCGGACCAAGAGACCCAGTACTTC
V: TRBV19
D: -
size: -
J: TRBJ2-5

CDR3: CAWSVSPTNEKLFF
DNA: TGTGCCTGGAGTGTATCCCCTACTAATGAAAAACTGTTTTTT
V: TRBV30
D: -
size: once
J: TRBJ1-4

CDR3: CASSLDRAGANVLTF
DNA: TGTGCCAGCAGTTTGGACAGGGCTGGGGCCAACGTCCTGACTTTC
V: TRBV28
D: TRBD1
size: -
J: TRBJ2-6

CDR3: CASCLSGLAGNTGELFF
DNA: TGTGCCAGCTGCCTCTCGGGGCTAGCGGGGAACACCGGGGAGCTGTTTTTT
V: TRBV6-2/TRBV6-3
D: TRBD2
size: -
J: TRBJ2-2

CDR3: CATSRERNEQFF
DNA: TGTGCCACCAGCCGAGAACGAAATGAGCAGTTCTTC
V: TRBV24-1
D: -
size: few
J: TRBJ2-1

CDR3: CASSLEGLVNTGELFF
DNA: TGTGCCAGCAGCTTAGAGGGACTAGTGAACACCGGGGAGCTGTTTTTT
V: TRBV11-3
D: TRBD2
size: -
J: TRBJ2-2

CDR3: CASSFFGVTGELFF
DNA: TGCGCCAGCAGCTTCTTCGGTGTCACCGGGGAGCTGTTTTTT
V: TRBV5-1
D: -
size: -
J: TRBJ2-2